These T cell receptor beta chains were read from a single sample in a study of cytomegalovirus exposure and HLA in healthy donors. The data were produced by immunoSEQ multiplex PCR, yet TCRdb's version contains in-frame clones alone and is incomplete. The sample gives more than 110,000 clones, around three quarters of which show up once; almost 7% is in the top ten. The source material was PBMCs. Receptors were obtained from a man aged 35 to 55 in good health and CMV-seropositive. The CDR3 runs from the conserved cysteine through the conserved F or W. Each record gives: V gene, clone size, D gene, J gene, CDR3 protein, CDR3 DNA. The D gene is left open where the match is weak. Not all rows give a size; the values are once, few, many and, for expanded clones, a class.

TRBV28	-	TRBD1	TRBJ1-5	CASRISDRANQPQHF	TGTGCCAGCAGAATCTCCGACAGGGCCAATCAGCCCCAGCATTTT
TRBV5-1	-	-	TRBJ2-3	CASSRDSDTQYF	TGCGCCAGCAGCAGAGACTCAGATACGCAGTATTTT
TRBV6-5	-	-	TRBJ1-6	CASSYYRGERSPLHF	TGTGCCAGCAGTTACTATCGGGGGGAGAGGTCACCCCTCCACTTT
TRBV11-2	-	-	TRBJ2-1	CASSYGFPYEQFF	TGTGCCAGCAGCTACGGGTTCCCCTATGAGCAGTTCTTC
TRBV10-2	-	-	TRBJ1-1	CASSESQVNTEAFF	TGCGCCAGCAGTGAGTCTCAGGTAAACACTGAAGCTTTCTTT
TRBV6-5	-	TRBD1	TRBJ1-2	CASRTGGAYGYTF	TGTGCCAGCAGGACAGGGGGTGCCTATGGCTACACCTTC
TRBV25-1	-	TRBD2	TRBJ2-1	CASSEYLTGGPSEQFF	TGTGCCAGCAGTGAATATTTGACGGGGGGGCCGAGTGAGCAGTTCTTC
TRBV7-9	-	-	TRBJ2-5	CASSLERGSAQYF	TGTGCCAGCAGCTTAGAAAGGGGATCGGCCCAGTACTTC
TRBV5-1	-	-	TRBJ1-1	CASSFTSGGSTEAFF	TGCGCCAGCAGCTTCACCTCGGGGGGGAGTACTGAAGCTTTCTTT
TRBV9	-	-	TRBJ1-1	CASSPGGPNTEAFF	TGTGCCAGCAGCCCTGGGGGCCCGAACACTGAAGCTTTCTTT
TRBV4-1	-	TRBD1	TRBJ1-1	CASSQAQGQAFF	TGCGCCAGCAGCCAAGCACAGGGGCAAGCTTTCTTT
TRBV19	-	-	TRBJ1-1	CASSMGEGTEAFF	TGTGCCAGTAGTATGGGGGAGGGCACTGAAGCTTTCTTT
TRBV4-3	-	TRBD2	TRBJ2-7	CASSQDRGLAGGSSYF	TGCGCCAGCAGCCAAGATAGGGGACTAGCGGGAGGATCCTCGTACTTC
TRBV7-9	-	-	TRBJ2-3	CASSPRDTQYF	TGTGCCAGCAGCCCTCGAGATACGCAGTATTTT
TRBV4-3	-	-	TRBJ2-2	CASSQVRNTGELFF	TGCGCCAGCAGCCAAGTCCGGAACACCGGGGAGCTGTTTTTT
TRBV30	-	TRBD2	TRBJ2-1	CAWRDPGGRNEQFF	TGTGCCTGGAGAGACCCCGGGGGGAGGAATGAGCAGTTCTTC
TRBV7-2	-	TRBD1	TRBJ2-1	CASSLIGGTGNNEQFF	TGTGCCAGCAGCTTAATAGGCGGGACAGGGAACAATGAGCAGTTCTTC
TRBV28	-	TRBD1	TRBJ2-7	CASRGRTGDYEQYF	TGTGCCAGCAGGGGAAGGACAGGGGACTACGAGCAGTACTTC
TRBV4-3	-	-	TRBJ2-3	CASSQGGGFTDTQYF	TGCGCCAGCAGCCAAGGAGGTGGTTTCACAGATACGCAGTATTTT
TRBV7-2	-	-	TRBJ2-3	CASSLSTDTQYF	TGTGCCAGCAGCCTCAGCACAGATACGCAGTATTTT
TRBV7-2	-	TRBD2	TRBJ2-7	CASSLARGDEQYF	TGTGCCAGCAGCTTAGCGCGGGGGGACGAGCAGTACTTC
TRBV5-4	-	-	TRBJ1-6	CASSLTGDSPLHF	TGTGCCAGCAGCTTGACAGGAGATTCACCCCTCCACTTT
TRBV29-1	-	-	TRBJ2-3	CSVVAKADTQYF	TGCAGCGTTGTAGCTAAGGCAGATACGCAGTATTTT
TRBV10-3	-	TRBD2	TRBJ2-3	CAISLAGGSTDTQYF	TGTGCCATCAGCCTAGCGGGGGGAAGCACAGATACGCAGTATTTT
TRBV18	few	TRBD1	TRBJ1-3	CASSPREGAPGNTIYF	TGTGCCAGCTCACCACGAGAGGGGGCGCCTGGAAACACCATATATTTT
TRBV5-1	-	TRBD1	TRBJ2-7	CASSVPDRPYEQYF	TGCGCCAGCAGCGTCCCGGACAGGCCCTACGAGCAGTACTTC
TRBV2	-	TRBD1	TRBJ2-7	CASSEGLGQGTYEQYF	TGTGCCAGCAGTGAAGGGCTGGGACAGGGAACCTACGAGCAGTACTTC
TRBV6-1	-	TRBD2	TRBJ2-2	CATVPTSGGGGELFF	TGTGCCACCGTACCCACTAGCGGGGGGGGCGGGGAGCTGTTTTTT
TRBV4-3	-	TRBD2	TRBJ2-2	CASSQYGLAAGNTGELFF	TGCGCCAGCAGCCAATACGGACTAGCGGCGGGGAACACCGGGGAGCTGTTTTTT
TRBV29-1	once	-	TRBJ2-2	CSVAPGLNTGELFF	TGCAGCGTTGCGCCAGGGTTGAACACCGGGGAGCTGTTTTTT
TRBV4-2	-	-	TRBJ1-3	CASSQDPRGAQVGSGNTIYF	TGTGCCAGCAGCCAAGACCCCCGGGGGGCCCAAGTTGGTTCCGGAAACACCATATATTTT
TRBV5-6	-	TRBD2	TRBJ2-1	CASSPGTSGYNEQFF	TGTGCCAGCAGCCCAGGGACTAGCGGATACAATGAGCAGTTCTTC
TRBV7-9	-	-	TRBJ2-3	CASAQDTQYF	TGTGCCAGTGCCCAGGATACGCAGTATTTT
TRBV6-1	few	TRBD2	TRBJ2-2	CASTRRGTGELFF	TGTGCCAGCACTAGGCGGGGGACCGGGGAGCTGTTTTTT
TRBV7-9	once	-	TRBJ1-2	CASSPWAGRSNYGYTF	TGTGCCAGCAGCCCCTGGGCGGGCCGATCGAACTATGGCTACACCTTC
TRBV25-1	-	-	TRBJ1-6	CASSEWSNFDSPLHF	TGTGCCAGCAGTGAATGGAGTAACTTCGATTCACCCCTCCACTTT
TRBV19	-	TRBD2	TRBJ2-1	CASSTSLGENLAGVYNEQFF	TGTGCCAGTAGTACTTCCTTGGGGGAAAATTTAGCGGGGGTCTACAATGAGCAGTTCTTC
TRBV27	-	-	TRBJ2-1	CASSLYGDYNEQFF	TGTGCCAGCAGTTTATACGGGGACTACAATGAGCAGTTCTTC
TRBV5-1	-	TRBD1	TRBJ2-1	CASSSVTGQGYNEQFF	TGCGCCAGCAGCTCCGTCACGGGACAGGGGTACAATGAGCAGTTCTTC
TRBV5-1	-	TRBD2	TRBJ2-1	CASSWPGLAGVRGYNEQFF	TGCGCCAGCAGCTGGCCGGGACTAGCGGGAGTACGGGGCTACAATGAGCAGTTCTTC
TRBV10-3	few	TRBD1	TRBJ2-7	CAIKGTDYEQYF	TGTGCCATCAAAGGGACAGATTACGAGCAGTACTTC
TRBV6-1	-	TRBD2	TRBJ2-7	CASSSGRTYEQYF	TGTGCCAGCAGCAGCGGGAGAACCTACGAGCAGTACTTC
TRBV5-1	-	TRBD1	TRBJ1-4	CASSSGDRRANEKLFF	TGCGCCAGCAGCTCGGGGGACAGGAGGGCTAATGAAAAACTGTTTTTT
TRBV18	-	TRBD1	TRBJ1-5	CASSPPGGQPQHF	TGTGCCAGCTCACCACCAGGGGGCCAGCCCCAGCATTTT
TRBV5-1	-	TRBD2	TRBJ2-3	CASSLTGTRTDTQYF	TGCGCCAGCAGCTTAACCGGGACTAGGACAGATACGCAGTATTTT
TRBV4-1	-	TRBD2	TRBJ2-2	CASSLAGGGTGELFF	TGCGCCAGCAGTCTAGCGGGAGGGGGCACCGGGGAGCTGTTTTTT
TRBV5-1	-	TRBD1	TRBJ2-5	CASSADRRRGETQYF	TGCGCCAGCAGCGCGGACAGGCGGAGAGGGGAGACCCAGTACTTC
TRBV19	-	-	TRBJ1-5	CASSIGQGGNQPQHF	TGTGCCAGTAGTATAGGGCAGGGTGGCAATCAGCCCCAGCATTTT
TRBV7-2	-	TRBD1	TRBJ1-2	CASSLTRSTGAYGYTF	TGTGCCAGCAGCTTAACCCGCTCGACAGGGGCGTATGGCTACACCTTC
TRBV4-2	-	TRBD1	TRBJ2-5	CASSQEGQGAWETQYF	TGTGCCAGCAGCCAAGAGGGCCAGGGGGCATGGGAGACCCAGTACTTC
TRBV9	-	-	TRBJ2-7	CASSVAIGGAGREQYF	TGTGCCAGCAGCGTAGCCATAGGTGGGGCCGGTCGAGAGCAGTACTTC
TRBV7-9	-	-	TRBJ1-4	CASSTHSGSGEKLFF	TGTGCCAGCAGCACACATTCGGGATCGGGGGAAAAACTGTTTTTT
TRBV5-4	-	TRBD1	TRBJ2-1	CASSPGQGRNEQFF	TGTGCCAGCAGCCCTGGACAGGGGCGTAATGAGCAGTTCTTC
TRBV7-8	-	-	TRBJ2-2	CASSQVATGELFF	TGTGCCAGCAGCCAAGTAGCGACCGGGGAGCTGTTTTTT
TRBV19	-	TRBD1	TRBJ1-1	CASSILQGVDTEAFF	TGTGCCAGTAGTATACTTCAGGGGGTGGACACTGAAGCTTTCTTT
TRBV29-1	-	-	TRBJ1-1	CSGLSPPGGAFF	TGCAGCGGCCTGTCGCCCCCGGGCGGGGCTTTCTTT
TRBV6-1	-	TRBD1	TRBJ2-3	CASSLDRGRDTQYF	TGTGCCAGCAGTCTAGACAGGGGGCGGGATACGCAGTATTTT
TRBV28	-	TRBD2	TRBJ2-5	CASSIPLAVETQYF	TGTGCCAGCAGTATACCACTAGCGGTGGAGACCCAGTACTTC
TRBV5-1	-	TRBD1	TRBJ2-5	CASSLVGTGNQEAQYF	TGCGCCAGCAGCTTGGTAGGGACAGGGAACCAAGAGGCCCAGTACTTC